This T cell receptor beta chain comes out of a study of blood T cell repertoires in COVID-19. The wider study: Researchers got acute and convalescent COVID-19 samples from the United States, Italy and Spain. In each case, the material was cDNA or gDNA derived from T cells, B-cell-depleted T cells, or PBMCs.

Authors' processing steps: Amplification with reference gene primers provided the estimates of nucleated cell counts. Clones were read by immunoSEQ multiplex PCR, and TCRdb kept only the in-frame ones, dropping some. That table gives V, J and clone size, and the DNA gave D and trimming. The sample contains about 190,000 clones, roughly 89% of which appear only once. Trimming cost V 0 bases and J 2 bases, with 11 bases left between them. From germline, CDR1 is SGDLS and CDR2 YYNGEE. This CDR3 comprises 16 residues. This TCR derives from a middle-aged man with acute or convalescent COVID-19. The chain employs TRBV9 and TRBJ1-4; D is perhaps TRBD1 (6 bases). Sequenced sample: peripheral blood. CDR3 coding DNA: TGTGCCAGCAGCGTAGGGCCCAGGGGCACTAATGAAAAACTGTTTTTT. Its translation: CASSVGPRGTNEKLFF.